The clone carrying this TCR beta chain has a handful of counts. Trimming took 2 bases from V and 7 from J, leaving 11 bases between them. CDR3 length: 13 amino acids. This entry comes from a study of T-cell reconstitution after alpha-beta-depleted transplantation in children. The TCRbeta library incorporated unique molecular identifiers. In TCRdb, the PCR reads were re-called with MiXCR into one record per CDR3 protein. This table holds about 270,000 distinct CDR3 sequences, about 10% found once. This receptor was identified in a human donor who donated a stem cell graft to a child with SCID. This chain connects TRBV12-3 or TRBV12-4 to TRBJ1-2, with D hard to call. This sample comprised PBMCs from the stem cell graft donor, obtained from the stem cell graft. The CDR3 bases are TGTGCCAGCAGTTTATGGGTTGGCGTTGGCTACACCTTC. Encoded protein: CASSLWVGVGYTF.